This T cell receptor beta chain was documented in a study of blood T cell repertoires in COVID-19. Overall study context: The study drew acute and convalescent COVID-19 samples from the United States, Italy and Spain. Sources were T cells, B-cell-depleted T cells, or PBMCs; the material itself was cDNA or gDNA.

In the source study's methods: Nucleated cell number was recorded as an estimate derived from reference gene primer amplification. Measured with immunoSEQ multiplex PCR; TCRdb has only the in-frame clones, and not every one. The D gene and trimming were derived from the DNA, and the V and J assignments and clone size from that table. The sample holds fewer than 55,000 clones, approximately 89% seen once. The length of the CDR3 is 15 residues. Per germline, CDR1 LNHDA and CDR2 SQIVND (reference sequence). Unmatched junction bases numbered 12, after V lost 6 bases and J lost 5 bases. The TCR comes from an elderly man with active or convalescent COVID-19. The chain couples TRBV19 to TRBJ1-1; TRBD1 matches at 7 bases. Sequences were obtained from peripheral blood. The CDR3 loop reads CASSHPNRGGTEAFF. CDR3 sequence (DNA): TGTGCCAGTAGCCACCCCAACAGGGGAGGAACTGAAGCTTTCTTT.